A single sample gave rise to the 32 T cell receptor beta chains below, sequenced in a study of T cells in Graves' hyperthyroidism and ophthalmopathy. Amplification of TCR beta CDR3 regions used RNA as the template. In the first-round RT-PCR of the TCR CDR3, the HTBI primer set was used. From the multiplex PCR reads, TCRdb called clonotypes with MiXCR, one entry per CDR3 protein. Of nearly 600,000 distinct CDR3 sequences listed, about 15% are singletons. Sequenced sample: blood. The receptors originated from a woman in her 30s with Graves' hyperthyroidism that later progressed to Graves' ophthalmopathy.

Only a few counts were recorded for this clonotype. The chain has TRBV7-3 and TRBJ2-7, with TRBD1 identical over 10 bases. This CDR3 region has 16 residues. Trimming removed 5 bases from V and 6 bases from J; junction bases left unmatched: 13. Germline loops: CDR1 SGHTA, CDR2 FQGTGA. CDR3 DNA: TGTGCCAGCAGCCCAAGTGGGGGACAGGGGTGGAGCGAGCAGTACTTC. Its protein product is CASSPSGGQGWSEQYF.

This clonotype has ten or more counts. The chain is built from TRBV27 and TRBJ1-2; D might be TRBD1 (5 bases). Per the germline V gene, CDR1 is MNHEY and CDR2 is SMNVEV (reference sequence). The CDR3 sequence is 15 residues long. V was pared by 5 bases and J by 2 bases, with 15 bases between. For the CDR3, the DNA is TGTGCCAGCAGTACCGTTCGGGACGGCAACTATGGCTACACCTTC. Residues: CASSTVRDGNYGYTF.

This clonotype was picked up many times. V gene TRBV27 combines with J gene TRBJ2-1, with 8 positions matching TRBD2. This CDR3 has 16 amino acids. V gave up 3 bases and J gave up 0 bases; unmatched junction bases: 4. Germline V gene sequence: CDR1 MNHEY, CDR2 SMNVEV (reference sequence). DNA of the CDR3: TGTGCCAGCAGTTTCCGGAGCGGGAGCTCCTACAATGAGCAGTTCTTC. Protein: CASSFRSGSSYNEQFF.

This clonotype came up many times. The chain is built from TRBV10-3 and TRBJ1-6, with D possibly TRBD1 on 5 matching bases. The CDR3 has 14 amino acids. Germline lookup yields CDR1 ENHRY and CDR2 SYGVKD. The germline V and J ends were trimmed by 5 bases and 5 bases, with 10 bases remaining between them. CDR3 sequence: CAISSRDDNSPLHF. CDR3 bases: TGTGCCATCAGTAGCCGGGACGATAATTCACCCCTCCACTTT.

This clonotype was seen at least ten times. The chain couples TRBV2 to TRBJ2-5; D call uncertain. The germline V and J ends were trimmed by 6 bases and 6 bases, with 5 bases remaining between them. This CDR3 region has 10 residues. CDR1 is SNHLY, CDR2 FYNNEI, per germline. This chain's CDR3 is CASREKTQYF. The CDR3 bases are TGTGCCAGCAGAGAGAAGACCCAGTACTTC.

The CDR3, as DNA: TGTGCCAGCAATTTTGGTAGCGGGGTACATGGCTACACCTTC. Translating it yields CASNFGSGVHGYTF. The chain carries TRBV3-1 and TRBJ1-2; D uncertain. Per the germline V gene, CDR1 is LGHDT and CDR2 is YNNKEL (reference sequence). The V and J ends lost 7 bases and 6 bases respectively, with 18 bases between them. The CDR3 is 14 amino acids.

The chain has TRBV2 and TRBJ2-1; no firm D call. This CDR3 region has 15 residues. Germline CDR1 SNHLY, CDR2 FYNNEI. With 3 bases removed from V and 0 bases from J, the gap between germline ends came to 9 bases. CDR3 in amino acids: CASSEVGFSYNEQFF. CDR3 sequence (DNA): TGTGCCAGCAGTGAGGTTGGGTTCTCCTACAATGAGCAGTTCTTC.

The chain joins TRBV20-1 to TRBJ1-5, with no clear D. Germline V gene lookup returns CDR1 DFQATT and CDR2 SNEGSKA (reference sequence). V dropped 2 bases and J dropped 12 bases, with 20 bases sitting between them. The CDR3 is 14 residues long. CDR3 in DNA: TGCAGTGCTAGAAGGAGGCTCCGCAATGAGCTCCAGCATTTT. Translated, it gives CSARRRLRNELQHF.

About this clonotype: A much larger clone lies a single base off, so this may be a read error. This chain joins TRBV12-3 or TRBV12-4 and TRBJ1-1; D gene unclear. Between the trimmed V and J ends, which lost 4 bases and 11 bases, there was a span of 17 bases. This CDR3 region has 13 residues. CDR3 sequence (DNA): TGTGCCAGCAGTTACGGCCCGACGAGGTTGGCTTTCTTT. Translated: CASSYGPTRLAFF.

This clonotype was observed many times. V and J are TRBV19 and TRBJ1-1; D remains ambiguous. Trimming stripped 6 bases from V and 3 bases from J, with 17 bases between. CDR1 is LNHDA and CDR2 is SQIVND in the germline V gene (reference sequence). CDR3 length equals 15 residues. The CDR3 protein is CASSWRTRRDTEAFF. DNA for the CDR3: TGTGCCAGTAGCTGGAGGACTCGACGGGACACTGAAGCTTTCTTT.

The chain is built from TRBV20-1 and TRBJ2-5; possibly TRBD1 for D (5 bases). This CDR3 spans 12 amino acids. The V gene's germline CDR1 is DFQATT and CDR2 SNEGSKA (reference sequence). Trimming cost V 5 bases and J 2 bases, with 9 bases left between them. This chain's CDR3 is CSAEQGQETQYF. The CDR3 DNA is TGCAGTGCTGAGCAGGGTCAAGAGACCCAGTACTTC.

This clonotype came up many times. This sequence joins TRBV28 and TRBJ2-2; 12 nucleotides line up with TRBD1. Looked up from germline, CDR1 is MDHEN and CDR2 is SYDVKM. The V and J ends lost 5 bases and 7 bases, in that order; junction bases with no gene match: 8. The CDR3 sequence is 16 residues long. The CDR3 region has the DNA TGTGCCAGCAGTCCCCCGGGACAGGGGGCCCGCGGGGAGCTGTTTTTT. Residues: CASSPPGQGARGELFF.

This clonotype showed up many times. The chain joins TRBV19 to TRBJ1-2; possible D gene TRBD1, 5 bases. Germline V lookup: CDR1 LNHDA, CDR2 SQIVND (reference sequence). The V gene lost 2 bases and the J gene lost 4 bases, with 11 bases spanning the gap. This CDR3 comprises 14 residues. The CDR3 here is CASSIKVQGYGYTF. CDR3 DNA: TGTGCCAGTAGTATAAAGGTTCAGGGCTATGGCTACACCTTC.

The sample holds a few counts of this clonotype. The chain has TRBV20-1 and TRBJ2-3, with TRBD2 matching over 9 bases. The CDR3 is 16 residues long. The trim removed 4 bases at V and 4 bases at J, leaving 12 bases unmatched. Germline V gene data show CDR1 as DFQATT and CDR2 as SNEGSKA (reference sequence). The chain's CDR3 is CSAISTGSGSADTQYF. In nucleotides, the CDR3 is TGCAGTGCTATCTCGACCGGTAGCGGGAGTGCAGATACGCAGTATTTT.

In its sample, this clonotype was seen a few times. V is TRBV19 and J is TRBJ2-1; 10 bases line up with TRBD2. V shed 7 bases and J 10 bases; nucleotides not matched to a gene: 7. Germline values: CDR1 LNHDA, CDR2 SQIVND (reference sequence). The CDR3 totals 13 residues. The chain's CDR3 is CASTTSGGVEQFF. The CDR3 nucleotides are TGTGCCAGTACCACAAGCGGGGGGGTAGAGCAGTTCTTC. The full variable domain, its missing parts supplied by reference TRBV19 and TRBJ2-1, is DGGITQSPKYLFRKEGQNVTLSCEQNLNHDAMYWYRQDPGQGLRLIYYSQIVNDFQKGDIAEGYSVSREKKESFPLTVTSAQKNPTAFYLCASTTSGGVEQFFGPGTRLTVL.

This chain uses TRBV5-1 with TRBJ2-7; maybe TRBD1 (5 bases). The CDR3 has 13 residues. Between the trimmed V and J ends, which lost 4 bases and 3 bases, there was a span of 11 bases. The germline V gene encodes CDR1 SGHRS and CDR2 YFSETQ. CDR3 bases: TGCGCCAGCAGCACAATCCAGGGCTACGAGCAGTACTTC. Encoded protein: CASSTIQGYEQYF.

Details on this clonotype: One base away lies a much larger clone, so this may be a sequencing read error. The V gene is TRBV11-2, the J gene TRBJ2-2; TRBD2 might be the D (6 bases). Germline CDR1 is SGHAT and CDR2 is FQNNGV. This CDR3 region has 14 residues. The V and J ends lost 6 bases and 0 bases respectively, with 8 bases between them. The DNA of the CDR3 is TGTGCCAGCAGGGCGGGATCGAACACCGGGGAGCTGTTTTTT. Protein: CASRAGSNTGELFF.

This clonotype came up many times. This chain uses TRBV20-1 with TRBJ2-2, with D perhaps being TRBD1 or TRBD2 (7 bases each). Trimming pared 5 bases from V and 2 bases from J, leaving 15 bases between. CDR1 and CDR2 (germline): DFQATT, SNEGSKA (reference sequence). The CDR3 loop spans 15 amino acids. CDR3 coding DNA: TGCAGTGCTGGGGGAGGGGGCAGAAACACCGGGGAGCTGTTTTTT. Amino acid sequence: CSAGGGGRNTGELFF.

The genes are TRBV20-1 and TRBJ2-2, with TRBD2 matching 9 bases. The CDR3 length is 14 residues. From germline, CDR1 is DFQATT and CDR2 SNEGSKA (reference sequence). The J segment lost 6 bases and the V segment lost 3 bases, leaving 5 bases of the junction unmatched. The CDR3 sequence: CSASSGSVSGELFF. In DNA form, the CDR3 reads TGCAGTGCTAGTAGCGGGAGCGTATCCGGGGAGCTGTTTTTT.

This clonotype was found many times. This rearrangement joins TRBV18 to TRBJ1-2; D remains ambiguous. Trimming removed 4 bases from V and 5 bases from J, with 23 bases in between. This CDR3 is 17 amino acids long. Per germline, CDR1 KGHSH and CDR2 LQKENI. In nucleotides, the CDR3 is TGTGCCAGCTCACTGGACGCAGGTACGGATCCGGGATATGGCTACACCTTC. Its translation is CASSLDAGTDPGYGYTF. The whole variable domain, filled in from reference TRBV18 and TRBJ1-2, reads NAGVMQNPRHLVRRRGQEARLRCSPMKGHSHVYWYRQLPEEGLKFMVYLQKENIIDESGMPKERFSAEFPKEGPSILRIQQVVRGDSAAYFCASSLDAGTDPGYGYTFGSGTRLTVV.

This clonotype has a count of ten or more. The chain couples TRBV20-1 to TRBJ2-7, with D possibly TRBD2 on 5 matching bases. Germline assignment: CDR1 DFQATT and CDR2 SNEGSKA (reference sequence). V was cut by 5 bases and J by 3 bases, with 20 bases left in between. The CDR3 loop spans 15 amino acids. DNA of the CDR3: TGCAGTGCTCTGCGTCAGGTAGCGCCTAACTACGAGCAGTACTTC. It yields the protein CSALRQVAPNYEQYF.

The sample holds many counts of this clonotype. The genes are TRBV12-3 or TRBV12-4 and TRBJ1-2; D is unresolved. The germline V and J ends were trimmed by 6 bases and 5 bases, with 13 bases remaining between them. The CDR3 has 13 residues. The CDR3 loop is CASSADGPYGYTF. The CDR3 DNA reads TGTGCCAGCAGCGCCGACGGACCGTATGGCTACACCTTC.

This clonotype occurred many times. The rearrangement links TRBV15 to TRBJ2-1; D is uncertain. Deletions cut 5 bases from V and 6 bases from J, with 14 bases between. The CDR3 length is 14 residues. Germline V lookup: CDR1 LNHNV, CDR2 YYDKDF (reference sequence). CDR3 loop: CATSSTTGRNEQFF. Here the CDR3 DNA reads TGTGCCACCAGCTCTACGACCGGACGCAATGAGCAGTTCTTC.

Many counts were recorded for this clonotype. V is TRBV29-1 and J is TRBJ2-7; a weak D match, TRBD2 (6 bases). Between the trimmed V and J ends, which lost 4 bases and 3 bases, there was a span of 13 bases. CDR3 length equals 13 residues. Looked up from germline, CDR1 is SQVTM and CDR2 is ANQGSEA. CDR3 coding DNA: TGCAGCGTTGCGGGGGAAGCCTTCTACGAGCAGTACTTC. It yields the protein CSVAGEAFYEQYF.

This clonotype was counted ten times or more. The chain couples TRBV10-3 to TRBJ2-3; 7 nucleotides agree with TRBD1. The J segment lost 1 base and the V segment lost 6 bases, leaving 4 bases of the junction unmatched. The CDR3 length is 14 residues. CDR1 is ENHRY, CDR2 SYGVKD, per germline. In nucleotides, the CDR3 is TGTGCCATCAGGGTAGGACAGGGCACAGATACGCAGTATTTT. The encoded protein is CAIRVGQGTDTQYF.

The chain couples TRBV7-9 to TRBJ2-5; 7 nucleotides align to TRBD2. V lost 1 base and J lost 1; bases outside the gene matches: 3. This CDR3 is built from 15 residues. The germline CDR1 and CDR2 sequences are SEHNR and FQNEAQ (reference sequence). CDR3 DNA sequence: TGTGCCAGCAGCTTAGTTGGGAGGGCCCAAGAGACCCAGTACTTC. Protein product: CASSLVGRAQETQYF.

This clonotype has ten or more counts. The chain recombines TRBV18 with TRBJ2-2, with TRBD2 matching 7 bases. The germline CDR1 and CDR2 sequences are KGHSH and LQKENI. The trim removed 5 bases at V and 7 bases at J, leaving 10 bases unmatched. This CDR3 region has 15 residues. Here the CDR3 DNA reads TGTGCCAGCTCAGCCCGCGGGAGAGACGGCGGGGAGCTGTTTTTT. This codes for CASSARGRDGGELFF.

This clonotype was seen ten or more times. The V call is TRBV6-1, the J call TRBJ2-7; 8 nucleotides agree with TRBD1. With 4 bases clipped from V and 0 bases from J, the junction kept 5 bases outside the gene matches. Germline lookup yields CDR1 MNHNS and CDR2 SASEGT. The CDR3 runs to 15 residues. CDR3 amino acids: CASSADREFSYEQYF. CDR3 nucleotides: TGTGCCAGCAGTGCGGACAGGGAATTCTCCTACGAGCAGTACTTC.

This clonotype was observed at least ten times. This sequence joins TRBV29-1 and TRBJ2-7; 12 nucleotides match TRBD1. Germline CDR1 SQVTM, CDR2 ANQGSEA. CDR3 length: 14 residues. J gave up 2 bases and V 4 bases, and 3 bases lay outside the gene matches. The CDR3 here is CSVARDRGPYEQYF. The CDR3 region has the DNA TGCAGCGTTGCACGGGACAGGGGGCCCTACGAGCAGTACTTC.

The J gene is TRBJ1-5, the V gene TRBV18, with D unclear. Trimming removed 5 bases at V and 6 bases at J, with 11 bases between. The CDR3 contains 13 residues. Looked up from germline, CDR1 is KGHSH and CDR2 is LQKENI. The CDR3 sequence is CASSSAMSQPQHF. The CDR3, as DNA: TGTGCCAGCTCATCTGCGATGTCTCAGCCCCAGCATTTT.

DNA of the CDR3: TGTGCCAGTAGTATTGGTTTCCAGGACACCGGGGAGCTGTTTTTT. It specifies CASSIGFQDTGELFF. The chain has TRBV19 and TRBJ2-2; D unclear. V was clipped by 3 bases and J by 3 bases, with 11 bases between them. The CDR3 runs to 15 residues. Looked up from germline, CDR1 is LNHDA and CDR2 is SQIVND (reference sequence).

This clonotype was counted between two and nine times. The rearrangement joins TRBV7-9 to TRBJ1-1; weak D call: TRBD1 (5 bases). CDR3 length equals 12 residues. V was trimmed by 5 bases and J by 4 bases, leaving 8 bases between them. In germline, CDR1 is SEHNR, CDR2 FQNEAQ (reference sequence). Here the CDR3 reads CASSVQVTEAFF. The CDR3 bases are TGTGCCAGCAGCGTACAGGTCACTGAAGCTTTCTTT. The complete variable domain, with remaining parts taken from reference TRBV7-9 and TRBJ1-1, reads DTGVSQNPRHKITKRGQNVTFRCDPISEHNRLYWYRQTLGQGPEFLTYFQNEAQLEKSRLLSDRFSAERPKGSFSTLEIQRTEQGDSAMYLCASSVQVTEAFFGQGTRLTVV.